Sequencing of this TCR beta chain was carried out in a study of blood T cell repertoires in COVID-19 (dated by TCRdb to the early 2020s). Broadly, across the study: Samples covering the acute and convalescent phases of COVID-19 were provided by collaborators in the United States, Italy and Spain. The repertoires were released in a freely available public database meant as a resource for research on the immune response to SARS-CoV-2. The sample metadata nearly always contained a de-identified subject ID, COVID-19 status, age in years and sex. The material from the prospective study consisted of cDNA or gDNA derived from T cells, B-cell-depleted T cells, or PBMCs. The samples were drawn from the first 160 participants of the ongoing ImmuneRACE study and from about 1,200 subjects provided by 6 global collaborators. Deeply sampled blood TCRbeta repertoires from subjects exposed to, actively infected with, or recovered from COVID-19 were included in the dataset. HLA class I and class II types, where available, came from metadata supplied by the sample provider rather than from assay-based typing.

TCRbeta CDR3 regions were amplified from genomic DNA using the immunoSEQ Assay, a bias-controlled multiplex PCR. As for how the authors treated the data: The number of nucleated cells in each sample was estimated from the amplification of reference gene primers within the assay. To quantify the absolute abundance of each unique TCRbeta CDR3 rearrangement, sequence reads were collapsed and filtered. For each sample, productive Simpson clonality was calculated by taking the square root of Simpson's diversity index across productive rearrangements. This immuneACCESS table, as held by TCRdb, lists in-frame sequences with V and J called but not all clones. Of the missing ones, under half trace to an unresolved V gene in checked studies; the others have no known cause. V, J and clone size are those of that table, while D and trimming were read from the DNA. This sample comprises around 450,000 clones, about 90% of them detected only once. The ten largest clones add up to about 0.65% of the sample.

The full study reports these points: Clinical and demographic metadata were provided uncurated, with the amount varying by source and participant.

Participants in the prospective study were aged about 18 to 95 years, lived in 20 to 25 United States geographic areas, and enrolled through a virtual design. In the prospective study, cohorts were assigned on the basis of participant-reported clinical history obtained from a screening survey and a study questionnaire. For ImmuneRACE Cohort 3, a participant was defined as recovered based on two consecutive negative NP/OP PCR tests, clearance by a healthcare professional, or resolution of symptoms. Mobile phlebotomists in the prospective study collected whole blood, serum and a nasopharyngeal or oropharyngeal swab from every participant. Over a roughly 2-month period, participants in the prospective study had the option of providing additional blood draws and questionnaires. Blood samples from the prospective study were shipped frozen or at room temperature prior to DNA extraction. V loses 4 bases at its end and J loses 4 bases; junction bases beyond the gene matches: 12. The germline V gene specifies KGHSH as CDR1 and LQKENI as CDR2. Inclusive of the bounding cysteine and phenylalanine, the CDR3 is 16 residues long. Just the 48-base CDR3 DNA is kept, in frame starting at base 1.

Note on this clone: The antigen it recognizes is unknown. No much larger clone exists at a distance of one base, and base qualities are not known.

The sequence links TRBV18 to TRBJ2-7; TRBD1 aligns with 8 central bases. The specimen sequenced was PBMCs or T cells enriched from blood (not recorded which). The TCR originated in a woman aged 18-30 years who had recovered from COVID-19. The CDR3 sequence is CASSQEHTGGRYEQYF. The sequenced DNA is TGTGCCAGCTCACAAGAACACACAGGGGGAAGGTACGAGCAGTACTTC.